The clone carrying this T cell receptor (beta chain) has only a few counts. TCRdb re-analysed the PCR reads in MiXCR, keeping a single row per CDR3 protein. The sample includes about 7,700 distinct CDR3 sequences, approximately 46% of them seen just once. These data are taken from a study of CD4 and CD8 cells across lung adenocarcinoma regions. Germline lookup yields CDR1 MNHEY and CDR2 SVGAGI. Trimming left V 4 bases short and J 11 bases short, with 7 bases between. This CDR3 has 10 amino acids. This clonotype was sampled from a male donor with lung adenocarcinoma. The CD4 and CD8 labels of this study may be unreliable. The chain recombines TRBV6-5 with TRBJ2-3; D assignment may be TRBD1 or TRBD2 (5 bases each). The sample consisted of CD4+ T cells from the margin of a lung tumor. CDR3 DNA sequence: TGTGCCAGCAGTTGGGACGGGCAGTATTTT. Protein product: CASSWDGQYF.